This T cell receptor beta chain originates from a study of regulatory and conventional T cells in RAG deficiency. Germline CDR1 and CDR2: SQVTM and ANQGSEA. This CDR3 comprises 11 residues. The trim removed 7 bases at V and 10 bases at J, leaving 9 bases unmatched. Broader study findings: These Omenn syndrome Treg sorts may hold peripherally activated cells instead.

The protocol was immunoSEQ multiplex PCR, while the TCRdb copy is restricted to in-frame clones and leaves out a portion. The data contain approximately 30,000 clones, roughly 96% of them singletons. Regarding this clone: Its antigen is unknown.

Genomic DNA came from blood conventional CD4+ T cells gated CD25-low CD127-high. This same sample was also part of a study on regulatory T cells. That paper states: Amplification used 52 TRBV primers and 13 TRBJ primers.

The sample taken for sequencing was CD25- CD4+ T cells sorted from blood. The chain combines TRBV29-1 with TRBJ2-5; 7 bases map to TRBD2. The receptor's source is a human donor in good health. The CDR3 protein is CSAGTTEVQYF. DNA of the CDR3: TGCAGCGCCGGGACTACTGAGGTCCAGTACTTC.